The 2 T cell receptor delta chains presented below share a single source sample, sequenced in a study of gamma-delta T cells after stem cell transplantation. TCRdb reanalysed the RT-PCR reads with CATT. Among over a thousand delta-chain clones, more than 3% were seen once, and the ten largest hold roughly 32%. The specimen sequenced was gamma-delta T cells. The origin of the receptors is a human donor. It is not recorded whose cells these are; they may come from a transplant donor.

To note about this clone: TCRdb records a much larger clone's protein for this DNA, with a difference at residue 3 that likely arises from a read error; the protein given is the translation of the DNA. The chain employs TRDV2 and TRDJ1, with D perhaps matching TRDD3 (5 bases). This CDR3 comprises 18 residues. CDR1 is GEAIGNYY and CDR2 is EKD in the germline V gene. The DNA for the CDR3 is TGTGCCTATGACACCGTACGTGGATGGGGCTCGGCGGACGATAAACTCATCTTT. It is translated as CAYDTVRGWGSADDKLIF.

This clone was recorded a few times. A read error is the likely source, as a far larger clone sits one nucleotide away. The CDR3 protein is CACDKMGGTSDKLIF. In DNA, the CDR3 is TGTGCCTGTGACAAAATGGGGGGTACATCCGATAAACTCATCTTT. This chain uses TRDV2 with TRDJ1; maybe TRDD3 (6 bases). The CDR3 contains 15 residues. Trimming took 2 bases from V and 3 from J, leaving 15 bases between them. Germline-derived CDR1 and CDR2 are GEAIGNYY and EKD.